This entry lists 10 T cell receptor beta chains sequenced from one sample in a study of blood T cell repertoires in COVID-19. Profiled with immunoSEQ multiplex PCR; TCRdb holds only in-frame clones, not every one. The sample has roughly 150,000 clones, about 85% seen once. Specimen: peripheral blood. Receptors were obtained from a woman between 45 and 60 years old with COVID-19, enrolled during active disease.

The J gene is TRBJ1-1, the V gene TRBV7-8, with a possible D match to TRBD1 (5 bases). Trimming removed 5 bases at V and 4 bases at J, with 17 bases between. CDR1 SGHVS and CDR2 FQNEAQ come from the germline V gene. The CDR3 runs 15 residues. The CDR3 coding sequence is TGTGCCAGCAGCCTAGGAGCAGGGTTGGGCACTGAAGCTTTCTTT. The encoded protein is CASSLGAGLGTEAFF.

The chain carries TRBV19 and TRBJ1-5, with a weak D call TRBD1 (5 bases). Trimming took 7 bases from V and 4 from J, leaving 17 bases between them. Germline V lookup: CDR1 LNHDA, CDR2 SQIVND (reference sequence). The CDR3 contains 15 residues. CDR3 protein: CASTKLDSFNQPQHF. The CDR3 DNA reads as TGTGCCAGTACCAAATTAGACAGCTTTAATCAGCCCCAGCATTTT.

CDR3 loop: CASSLAGGPFNEQFF. In DNA form, the CDR3 reads TGTGCCAGCAGTCTAGCGGGGGGGCCCTTCAATGAGCAGTTCTTC. V gene TRBV7-2 combines with J gene TRBJ2-1; TRBD2 matches 12 bases. J gave up 6 bases and V 6 bases, and 6 bases lay outside the gene matches. The CDR3 has 15 amino acids. Germline loops: CDR1 SGHTA, CDR2 FQGNSA.

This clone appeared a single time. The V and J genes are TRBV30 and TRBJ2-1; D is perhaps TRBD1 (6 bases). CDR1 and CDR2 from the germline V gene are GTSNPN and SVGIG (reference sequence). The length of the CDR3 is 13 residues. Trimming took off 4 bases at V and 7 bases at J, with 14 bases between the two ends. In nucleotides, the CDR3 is TGTGCCTGGAATTTACAGGGAGTAAATGAGCAGTTCTTC. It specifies CAWNLQGVNEQFF. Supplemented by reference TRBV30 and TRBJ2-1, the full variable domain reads SQTIHQWPATLVQPVGSPLSLECTVEGTSNPNLYWYRQAAGRGLQLLFYSVGIGQISSEVPQNLSASRPQDRQFILSSKKLLLSDSGFYLCAWNLQGVNEQFFGPGTRLTVL.

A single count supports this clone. CDR3 residues: CASSPPTGGHQPQHF. The CDR3 region has the DNA TGTGCCAGCTCACCACCGACAGGGGGCCATCAGCCCCAGCATTTT. The J gene is TRBJ1-5, the V gene TRBV18; 10 positions agree with TRBD1. The CDR3 contains 15 residues. Germline lookup yields CDR1 KGHSH and CDR2 LQKENI. V lost 0 bases, J lost 5 bases, and 1 base stayed unmatched.

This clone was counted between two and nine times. The CDR3 sequence: CAISEGTGGYQPQHF. CDR3 nucleotides: TGTGCCATCAGTGAGGGGACAGGGGGATACCAGCCCCAGCATTTT. V is TRBV10-3 and J is TRBJ1-5, with 11 bases lining up with TRBD1. This CDR3 comprises 15 residues. V lost 2 bases and J lost 7; bases outside the gene matches: 4. Germline V gene data show CDR1 as ENHRY and CDR2 as SYGVKD.

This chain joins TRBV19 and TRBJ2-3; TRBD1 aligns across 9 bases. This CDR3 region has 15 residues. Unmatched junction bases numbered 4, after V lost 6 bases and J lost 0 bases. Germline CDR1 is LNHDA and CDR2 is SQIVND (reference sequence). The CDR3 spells CASRTGGGSTDTQYF. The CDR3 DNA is TGTGCCAGTAGAACAGGGGGCGGGAGCACAGATACGCAGTATTTT.

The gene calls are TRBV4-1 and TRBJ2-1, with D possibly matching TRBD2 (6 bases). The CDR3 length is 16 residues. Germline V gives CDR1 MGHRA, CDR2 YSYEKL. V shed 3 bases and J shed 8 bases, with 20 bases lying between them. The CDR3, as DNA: TGCGCCAGCAGCCACCCTCCCTTAGGGAGGAGCGATGAGCAGTTCTTC. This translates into CASSHPPLGRSDEQFF.

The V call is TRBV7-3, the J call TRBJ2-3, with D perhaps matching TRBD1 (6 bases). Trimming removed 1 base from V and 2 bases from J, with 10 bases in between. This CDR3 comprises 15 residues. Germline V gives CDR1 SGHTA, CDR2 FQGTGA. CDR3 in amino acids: CASSLRGLATDTQYF. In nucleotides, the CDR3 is TGTGCCAGCAGCTTAAGGGGGCTAGCCACAGATACGCAGTATTTT.

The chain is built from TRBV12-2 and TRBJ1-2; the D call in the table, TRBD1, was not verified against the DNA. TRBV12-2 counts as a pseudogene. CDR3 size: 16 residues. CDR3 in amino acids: CASRLPQADRDYGYTF. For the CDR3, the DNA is TGTGCAAGTCGCTTACCGCAGGCCGACAGGGACTATGGCTACACCTTC.